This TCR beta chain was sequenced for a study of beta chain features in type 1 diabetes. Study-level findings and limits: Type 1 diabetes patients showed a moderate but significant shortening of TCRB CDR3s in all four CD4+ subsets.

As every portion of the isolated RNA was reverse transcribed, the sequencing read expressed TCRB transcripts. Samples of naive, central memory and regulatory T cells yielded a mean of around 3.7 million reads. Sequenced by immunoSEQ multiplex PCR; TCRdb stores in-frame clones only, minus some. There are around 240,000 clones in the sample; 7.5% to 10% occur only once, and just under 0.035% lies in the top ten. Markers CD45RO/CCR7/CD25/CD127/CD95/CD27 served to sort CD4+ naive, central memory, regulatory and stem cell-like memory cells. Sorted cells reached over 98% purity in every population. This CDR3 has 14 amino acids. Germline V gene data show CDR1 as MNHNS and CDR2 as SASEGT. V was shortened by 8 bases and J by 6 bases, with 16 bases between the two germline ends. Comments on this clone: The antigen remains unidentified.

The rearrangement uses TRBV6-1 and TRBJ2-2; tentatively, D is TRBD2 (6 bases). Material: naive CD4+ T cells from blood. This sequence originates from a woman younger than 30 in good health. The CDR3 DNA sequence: TGTGCCAGCGTTCTAGCGACGGGGGCCGGGGAGCTGTTTTTT. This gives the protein CASVLATGAGELFF.